This T cell receptor (beta chain) emerged from a study of post-analysis software for immune sequencing data. About the research overall: Multiple sclerosis in the patients followed relapsing-remitting, secondary progressive and progressive-relapsing courses. Study-wide results and caveats: When patients were compared with controls, about five TRBV segments were more frequent, TRBV5-6, TRBV5-1 and TRBV20-1 among them. Compared with controls, patients showed significantly lower normalized Chao1 diversity. The authors found that F measure strongly co-clustered same-batch samples.

Trimming took off 2 bases at V and 3 bases at J, with 8 bases between the two ends. The CDR3 has 13 amino acids. Germline values: CDR1 MNHEY, CDR2 SMNVEV (reference sequence). There are a few counts of this clonotype. Its antigen remains unknown. The TCR beta cDNA libraries contained unique molecular identifiers. From the PCR reads, TCRdb called clonotypes with MiXCR, one entry per CDR3 protein. Of about 820,000 distinct CDR3 sequences listed, 53% are singletons. The gene calls are TRBV27 and TRBJ2-7; no reliable D call. The TCR comes from a girl aged 5 to 17 with multiple sclerosis. Sequencing used blood. For the CDR3, the DNA is TGTGCCAGCAGTTTAGGCCCCCGCTACGAGCAGTACTTC. Translation: CASSLGPRYEQYF.